The rows below give T cell receptor beta chains drawn from one sample of a study of Ad26.COV2.S vaccination and SARS-CoV-2 variants. Assay: immunoSEQ multiplex PCR; the TCRdb copy retains only in-frame clones and omits some. The repertoire holds roughly 300,000 clones, around 89% seen once, with approximately 5.9% in the top ten. This material consisted of peripheral blood, taken in a trial of Ad26.COV2.S vaccine versus placebo. These receptors were obtained from a person between 18 and 65 years old who received the Ad26.COV2.S COVID-19 vaccine or a placebo. Each CDR3 is given with its conserved first and last residue. D genes are given only for firm matches. A clone size is listed for some rows: how often the clone was seen (once, few, many), or a class if it is expanded.

clone_size | d_call | j_call | v_call | cdr3_nt | cdr3_aa
- | TRBD1 | TRBJ2-5 | TRBV7-2 | TGTGCCAGCAGCGGAGGACAGGTCAATGGAGAGACCCAGTACTTC | CASSGGQVNGETQYF
- | TRBD1 | TRBJ1-5 | TRBV4-2 | TGTGCCAGCAGCCCCATGGCAGGGGGGGATGGCAATCAGCCCCAGCATTTT | CASSPMAGGDGNQPQHF
few | - | TRBJ1-6 | TRBV30 | TGTGCCTGGGGCAGGGAACCCTCACCCCTCCACTTT | CAWGREPSPLHF
once | TRBD1 | TRBJ1-1 | TRBV5-6 | TGTGCCAGCAGCCTTACAGGGGTCATGAACACTGAAGCTTTCTTT | CASSLTGVMNTEAFF
- | TRBD1 | TRBJ2-1 | TRBV5-1 | TGCGCCAGCAGCTTTGGCGGGACAGGGGGCTCGGATGAGCAGTTCTTC | CASSFGGTGGSDEQFF
- | - | TRBJ2-2 | TRBV9 | TGTGCCAGCAGCGTAGTCGTCACCGGGGAGCTGTTTTTT | CASSVVVTGELFF
- | - | TRBJ2-7 | TRBV9 | TGTGCCAGCAGCCCGACGGGGACTTTAAGCTCCTACGAGCAGTACTTC | CASSPTGTLSSYEQYF
- | TRBD1 | TRBJ2-3 | TRBV7-3 | TGTGCCAGCAGCAGACAGGGGGAGACAGATACGCAGTATTTT | CASSRQGETDTQYF
- | TRBD2 | TRBJ2-5 | TRBV11-2 | TGTGCCAGCACCTTGAGCGGGGGGAGGGAGACCCAGTACTTC | CASTLSGGRETQYF
- | TRBD2 | TRBJ2-2 | TRBV11-3 | TGTGCCAGCAGCCGAGTTAGCGGGGGGGCCATTTTCTCCGGGGAGCTGTTTTTT | CASSRVSGGAIFSGELFF
- | TRBD1 | TRBJ1-2 | TRBV4-2 | TGTGCCAGCAGCCAAGAACTGCGACAGGGACTTTTCTATGGCTACACCTTC | CASSQELRQGLFYGYTF
- | - | TRBJ1-1 | TRBV12-3/TRBV12-4 | TGTGCCAGCAGTTTAGGGTCGAACACTGAAGCTTTCTTT | CASSLGSNTEAFF
- | - | TRBJ1-1 | TRBV13 | TGTGCCAGCAGCTTAGAAGGGAACACTGAAGCTTTCTTT | CASSLEGNTEAFF
- | - | TRBJ1-3 | TRBV15 | TGTGCCACCAGCAGAAAAACAGGATACTCTGGAAACACCATATATTTT | CATSRKTGYSGNTIYF
- | - | TRBJ1-5 | TRBV6-5 | TGTGCCAGCAGCCCAAATAGCAATCAGCCCCAGCATTTT | CASSPNSNQPQHF
- | - | TRBJ1-4 | TRBV4-3 | TGCGCCAGCAGCCAAAGGCAGCGGGGAGGAGGTGAAAAACTGTTTTTT | CASSQRQRGGGEKLFF
few | - | TRBJ2-7 | TRBV5-1 | TGCGCCAGCAGCCTAGGGGCTATAGGCAGCGAGCAGTACTTC | CASSLGAIGSEQYF
- | TRBD1 | TRBJ2-3 | TRBV5-1 | TGCGCCAGCAGCTTGGCCCCAAGACAGGGTACAGATACGCAGTATTTT | CASSLAPRQGTDTQYF
- | - | TRBJ1-1 | TRBV28 | TGTGCCAGCAGTTCACCGGGACGTATGGTGGCTGAAGCTTTCTTT | CASSSPGRMVAEAFF
- | TRBD2 | TRBJ2-1 | TRBV14 | TGTGCCAGCAGCCCGCTCCCTCTGGCGGGACTAGTAGACTACAATGAGCAGTTCTTC | CASSPLPLAGLVDYNEQFF
- | - | TRBJ1-2 | TRBV5-8 | TGTGCCAGCAGGGGAAGGTTTCGCTCCACCTTC | CASRGRFRSTF
- | - | TRBJ2-7 | TRBV4-3 | TGCGCCAGCAGCCAAGAGTATCCAGGAAGGGTGAGAGTGGGGTACGAGCAGTACTTC | CASSQEYPGRVRVGYEQYF
- | - | TRBJ1-1 | TRBV10-3 | TGTGCCATCTCAGTCCGCTTGAGTGCGGGGAACACTGAAGCTTTCTTT | CAISVRLSAGNTEAFF
once | TRBD1 | TRBJ2-1 | TRBV9 | TGTGCCAGCAGCGTCGGGACAGGGGGCCGGTATGAGCAGTTCTTC | CASSVGTGGRYEQFF
- | - | TRBJ1-1 | TRBV6-2/TRBV6-3 | TGTGCCAGCAGTTATCGGCAGGCTAGCACTGAAGCTTTCTTT | CASSYRQASTEAFF
- | - | TRBJ2-5 | TRBV27 | TGTGCCAGCAGTCTAACGACTCAAGAGACCCAGTACTTC | CASSLTTQETQYF
- | - | TRBJ2-2 | TRBV5-1 | TGCGCCAGCAGCGTGGACACATTATACACCGGGGAGCTGTTTTTT | CASSVDTLYTGELFF
- | - | TRBJ1-6 | TRBV7-3 | TGTGCCAGCAGTAAATACAGGGATTCACCCCTCCACTTT | CASSKYRDSPLHF
- | TRBD2 | TRBJ2-3 | TRBV4-1 | TGCGCCAGCAGCCAAGACCCAGCGGGGGCCCAAGCTAGCACAGATACGCAGTATTTT | CASSQDPAGAQASTDTQYF
few | - | TRBJ1-2 | TRBV28 | TGTGCCAGCAGGAACAGGGTGGTTGGCTACACCTTC | CASRNRVVGYTF
- | - | TRBJ1-6 | TRBV20-1 | TGCAGTGCTAGTATTTTCACAGGGAGCTCCTATAATTCACCCCTCCACTTT | CSASIFTGSSYNSPLHF
- | - | TRBJ1-6 | TRBV6-1 | TGTGCCAGCAGTGAAAAGGGTATTGATAATTCACCCCTCCACTTT | CASSEKGIDNSPLHF
- | - | TRBJ2-7 | TRBV7-9 | TGTGCCAGCAGCTTTAGTGCGGTTGAGCAGTACTTC | CASSFSAVEQYF
- | - | TRBJ2-5 | TRBV7-9 | TGTGCCTCCCAGAGGGGGTACCAAGAGACCCAGTACTTC | CASQRGYQETQYF
- | - | TRBJ1-6 | TRBV15 | TGTGCCACCAGCAGAGTCTTAGGGCTCCGCGATTCACCCCTCCACTTT | CATSRVLGLRDSPLHF
- | TRBD1 | TRBJ1-2 | TRBV3-1/TRBV3-2 | TGTGCCAGCATGGGACAGGAGGCCCTTAACTATGGCTACACCTTC | CASMGQEALNYGYTF
- | - | TRBJ1-2 | TRBV28 | TGTGCCAGCAGTTTAGGGGTTGGGGGCTATGGCTACACCTTC | CASSLGVGGYGYTF
- | TRBD2 | TRBJ2-7 | TRBV19 | TGTGCCAGTAGTACCGATCTAGCGGGAAAGACCTACGAGCAGTACTTC | CASSTDLAGKTYEQYF
- | - | TRBJ1-1 | TRBV15 | TGTGCCACCAGCAGAGACAAGGGATTGAACACTGAAGCTTTCTTT | CATSRDKGLNTEAFF
- | TRBD1 | TRBJ2-2 | TRBV9 | TGTGCCAGCAGCGCGACCGGGACAGCGAACACCGGGGAGCTGTTTTTT | CASSATGTANTGELFF
- | TRBD1 | TRBJ2-3 | TRBV7-9 | TGTGCCAGCAGCAGTTTAGCGACAGGGATAACAGATACGCAGTATTTT | CASSSLATGITDTQYF
- | - | TRBJ2-7 | TRBV10-3 | TGTGCCATCAGTGATCCTGTGCGGCAGGGAAATTACGAGCAGTACTTC | CAISDPVRQGNYEQYF
- | TRBD1 | TRBJ1-2 | TRBV13 | TGTGCCAGCAGCCCGGGACAGGTGAACTATGGCTACACCTTC | CASSPGQVNYGYTF
few | TRBD1 | TRBJ1-6 | TRBV5-1 | TGCGCCAGCAGCCTACACCTTGACAGGGGGCATTCACCCCTCCACTTT | CASSLHLDRGHSPLHF
- | - | TRBJ2-2 | TRBV6-4 | TGTGCCAGCAGAGGGAAGGGTTCCGCCGGGGAGCTGTTTTTT | CASRGKGSAGELFF
- | - | TRBJ1-2 | TRBV9 | TGTGCCAGCAGCCTACAGCCTGGACAAGGGGGCTACACCTTC | CASSLQPGQGGYTF
- | - | TRBJ2-3 | TRBV4-3 | TGCGCCAGCAGCCAAGGGGTAGGAAGCGGCTACACAGATACGCAGTATTTT | CASSQGVGSGYTDTQYF
- | TRBD1 | TRBJ1-1 | TRBV2 | TGTGCCAGCAGAGGGCAGACAGGGTATGGAGCTTTCTTT | CASRGQTGYGAFF
- | TRBD1 | TRBJ1-5 | TRBV11-2 | TGTGCCAGCAGCTTAGATTCAGGGGGCTCTCAGCCCCAGCATTTT | CASSLDSGGSQPQHF
medium-sized | TRBD1 | TRBJ1-2 | TRBV4-3 | TGCGCCAGCAGCCCCACAGGGGGAGTTGGCTACACCTTC | CASSPTGGVGYTF
- | - | TRBJ1-3 | TRBV19 | TGTGCCAGTAGTATCGCGGACAGCCCTCCTGGAAACACCATATATTTT | CASSIADSPPGNTIYF
- | - | TRBJ1-1 | TRBV18 | TGTGCCAGCTCACCAGGATCGGGGACTGAAGCTTTCTTT | CASSPGSGTEAFF
- | TRBD1 | TRBJ1-4 | TRBV6-5 | TGTGCCAGCACCACCGACAGGGTGGGTGAAAAACTGTTTTTT | CASTTDRVGEKLFF